This T cell receptor (beta chain) was sequenced during a study of cytomegalovirus exposure and HLA in healthy donors. Study-wide results and caveats: Some TCR beta chains (about 170 of them) were listed as cytomegalovirus-associated. As was reported, the classifier diagnosed cytomegalovirus status with high specificity and sensitivity. The TCR clusters that emerged in the first cohort tended, a later analysis found, to co-occur in the 120 or so validation repertoires.

Profiling relied on immunoSEQ multiplex PCR, and the TCRdb table lists in-frame clones only, not all of them. The sample yields hundreds of thousands of clones, around 89% seen once. Germline values: CDR1 MNHEY, CDR2 SMNVEV (reference sequence). V was pared by 8 bases and J by 5 bases, with 9 bases of the junction left unmatched. This CDR3 is built from 14 residues. For this clone: Its antigen is not known.

The rearrangement uses TRBV27 and TRBJ2-1, with 7 positions matching TRBD1. The sequencing input was PBMCs. The TCR originated in a woman aged 18 to 35 in good health and CMV-seronegative. In DNA form, the CDR3 reads TGTGCCAGCCGAGGGGACAGAAGAGACAATGAGCAGTTCTTC. This encodes CASRGDRRDNEQFF.